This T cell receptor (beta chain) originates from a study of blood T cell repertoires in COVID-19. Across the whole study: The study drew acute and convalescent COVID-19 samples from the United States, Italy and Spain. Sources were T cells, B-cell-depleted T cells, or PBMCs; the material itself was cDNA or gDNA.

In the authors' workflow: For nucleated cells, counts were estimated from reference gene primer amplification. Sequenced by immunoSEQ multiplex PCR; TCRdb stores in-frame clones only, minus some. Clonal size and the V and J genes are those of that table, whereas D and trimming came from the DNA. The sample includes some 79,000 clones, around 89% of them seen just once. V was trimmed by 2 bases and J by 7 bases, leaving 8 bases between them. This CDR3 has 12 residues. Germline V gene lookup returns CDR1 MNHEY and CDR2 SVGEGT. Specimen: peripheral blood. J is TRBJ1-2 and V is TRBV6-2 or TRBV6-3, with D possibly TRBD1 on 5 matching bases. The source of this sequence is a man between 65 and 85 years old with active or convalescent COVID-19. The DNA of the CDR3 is TGTGCCAGCAGTTACCCCCAGGGTGGCTACACCTTC. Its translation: CASSYPQGGYTF.